The 29 T cell receptor beta chains given below trace back to one sample, sequenced in a study of post-analysis software for immune sequencing data. The TCR beta cDNA libraries contained unique molecular identifiers. TCRdb reprocessed the PCR reads with MiXCR, giving one entry per CDR3 protein. In the table there are roughly 670,000 distinct CDR3 sequences, approximately 59% of which are singletons. Their antigen targets remain unknown. Study-wide results and caveats: Included in a set of a handful of TRBV segments more frequent in patients than controls were TRBV5-6, TRBV5-1 and TRBV20-1.

Input material: blood. The receptors originated from a girl aged 2 to 10 with multiple sclerosis.

This clonotype has a handful of counts. The J gene is TRBJ1-1, the V gene TRBV4-1, with D hard to call. Looked up from germline, CDR1 is MGHRA and CDR2 is YSYEKL. This CDR3 region has 12 residues. Trimming stripped 4 bases from V and 7 bases from J, with 10 bases between. Written as DNA, the CDR3 is TGCGCCAGCAGCCCCACCGAAAGTGAAGCTTTCTTT. Its translation is CASSPTESEAFF.

The rearrangement joins TRBV6-5 to TRBJ2-1, with D perhaps assigned TRBD1 or TRBD2 (5 bases each). The CDR3 length is 13 residues. The V end was cut by 2 bases, the J end by 8 bases, with 10 bases between. From germline, CDR1 is MNHEY and CDR2 SVGAGI. The CDR3 bases are TGTGCCAGCAGTTACCCCCTGGGGGATGAGCAGTTCTTC. It codes for CASSYPLGDEQFF.

The genes are TRBV14 and TRBJ2-1, with 8 bases that match TRBD2. The germline V gene encodes CDR1 SGHDN and CDR2 FVKESK. The CDR3 loop spans 15 amino acids. V dropped 3 bases and J dropped 2; count of bases not matched to a gene: 3. The CDR3 region is CASSQIAGTYNEQFF. CDR3 DNA: TGTGCCAGCAGCCAGATAGCGGGAACCTACAATGAGCAGTTCTTC.

This clonotype was seen only a few times. The chain employs TRBV10-3 and TRBJ2-5; perhaps D is TRBD1 or TRBD2 (5 bases each). Germline V gene lookup returns CDR1 ENHRY and CDR2 SYGVKD. V lost 0 bases, J lost 4 bases, and 9 bases lay in between. This CDR3 region has 14 residues. CDR3 region: CAISESTGTETQYF. As DNA, the CDR3 is TGTGCCATCAGTGAGTCGACGGGGACAGAGACCCAGTACTTC.

The chain joins TRBV10-3 to TRBJ2-7; no clear D. V dropped 0 bases and J dropped 3 bases, with 6 bases sitting between them. The V gene's germline CDR1 is ENHRY and CDR2 SYGVKD. The CDR3 has 13 amino acids. The CDR3: CAISESAVYEQYF. CDR3 coding DNA: TGTGCCATCAGTGAGTCGGCAGTCTACGAGCAGTACTTC.

In this sample, this clonotype turned up a few times. The chain carries TRBV20-1 and TRBJ2-1, with 7 bases matching TRBD2. Germline CDR1 reads DFQATT; CDR2 reads SNEGSKA (reference sequence). The CDR3 is 18 residues long. V shed 2 bases, J shed 5 bases, and the junction held 18 bases outside the gene matches. CDR3 protein: CSARKSGRAGLWDNEQFF. The CDR3, as DNA: TGCAGTGCTAGAAAGTCGGGGAGGGCCGGTCTCTGGGACAATGAGCAGTTCTTC.

This clonotype was detected only a few times. This chain joins TRBV2 and TRBJ2-3; possibly TRBD2 for D (5 bases). V lost 4 bases and J 7 bases, leaving 9 bases between the germline ends. CDR3 size: 12 residues. CDR1 is SNHLY and CDR2 is FYNNEI in the germline V gene. For the CDR3, the DNA is TGTGCCAGCAGTGCGGGGTCTAATACGCAGTATTTT. This sequence encodes CASSAGSNTQYF.

This clonotype was found a few times. The chain carries TRBV28 and TRBJ2-7, with D unresolved. The CDR3 contains 14 residues. The germline V gene has CDR1 MDHEN and CDR2 SYDVKM. Deletions cut 4 bases from V and 0 bases from J, with 10 bases between. The CDR3 protein is CASSYRRSSYEQYF. The CDR3 coding sequence is TGTGCCAGCAGTTACAGACGGAGCTCCTACGAGCAGTACTTC.

This clonotype occurred once. The V gene is TRBV29-1, the J gene TRBJ2-6; 11 bases align to TRBD1. The germline V gene has CDR1 SQVTM and CDR2 ANQGSEA. Unmatched junction bases numbered 9, after V lost 7 bases and J lost 1 base. The CDR3 totals 17 residues. CDR3 coding DNA: TGCAGCGCAGCTCCCGGGACAGGGGGATCTGGGGCCAACGTCCTGACTTTC. Its translation: CSAAPGTGGSGANVLTF.

For the CDR3, the DNA is TGTGCCAGCAGCCGAGTAGGAGAGGAGGCTCGCTATGGCTACACCTTC. Translating it yields CASSRVGEEARYGYTF. The V and J genes are TRBV3-1 and TRBJ1-2; no firm D call. This CDR3 contains 16 residues. Trimming took 4 bases from V and 4 from J, leaving 19 bases between them. The germline V gene encodes CDR1 LGHDT and CDR2 YNNKEL (reference sequence).

The rearrangement links TRBV12-3 or TRBV12-4 to TRBJ2-7; maybe TRBD2 (5 bases). CDR3 length: 16 amino acids. The germline V and J ends were trimmed by 3 bases and 2 bases, with 17 bases remaining between them. For the CDR3, the DNA is TGTGCCAGCAGTTTTGGGGTAGGGTACGGGGCCTACGAGCAGTACTTC. It is translated as CASSFGVGYGAYEQYF.

V and J are TRBV12-3 or TRBV12-4 and TRBJ1-2; 8 positions match TRBD1. V dropped 1 base and J dropped 8; count of bases not matched to a gene: 6. The CDR3 has 14 residues. The CDR3: CASSLEAGGEGYTF. Here the CDR3 DNA reads TGTGCCAGCAGTTTAGAGGCAGGGGGCGAGGGCTACACCTTC.

The rearrangement uses TRBV5-1 and TRBJ2-7, with 8 bases matching TRBD1. The V gene end was trimmed by 3 bases and the J gene end by 5 bases; junction bases not matched to a gene: 10. The CDR3 is made up of 15 amino acids. Germline loops: CDR1 SGHRS, CDR2 YFSETQ. CDR3 in DNA: TGCGCCAGCAGCTGGGCGGACAGGGTCGACAACGAGCAGTACTTC. It specifies CASSWADRVDNEQYF.

The genes are TRBV20-1 and TRBJ1-2; D uncertain. This CDR3 comprises 14 residues. V lost 3 bases to trimming and J lost 1 base, with 12 bases between them. Germline V CDR1 and CDR2: DFQATT, SNEGSKA (reference sequence). This chain's CDR3 is CSASGQPDNYGYTF. The CDR3 bases are TGCAGTGCTAGCGGGCAGCCTGATAACTATGGCTACACCTTC.

This clonotype was counted between two and nine times. V and J are TRBV29-1 and TRBJ2-7; D is uncertain. Deletions cut 3 bases from V and 1 base from J, with 13 bases between. CDR1 SQVTM and CDR2 ANQGSEA come from the germline V gene. This CDR3 comprises 14 residues. The CDR3 sequence: CSVDSAGESYEQYF. For the CDR3, the DNA is TGCAGCGTTGACTCAGCCGGAGAATCCTACGAGCAGTACTTC.

The chain combines TRBV6-2 or TRBV6-3 with TRBJ2-1; D is uncertain. This CDR3 spans 15 amino acids. Germline V gene data show CDR1 as MNHEY and CDR2 as SVGEGT. V lost 0 bases and J lost 4, with 10 bases in between. This CDR3 reads CASSYSNLEYNEQFF. DNA of the CDR3: TGTGCCAGCAGTTACTCGAACCTGGAGTACAATGAGCAGTTCTTC.

The chain combines TRBV7-6 with TRBJ2-1; 12 nucleotides align to TRBD2. V dropped 5 bases and J dropped 0; count of bases not matched to a gene: 11. This CDR3 is 19 amino acids long. Germline CDR1 SGHVS, CDR2 FNYEAQ. The CDR3 DNA reads TGTGCCAGCAGCCTACTAGCGGGAGGAAGGCGTCGCTCCTACAATGAGCAGTTCTTC. As protein: CASSLLAGGRRRSYNEQFF.

The gene calls are TRBV6-2 or TRBV6-3 and TRBJ2-1, with D hard to call. V lost 3 bases and J lost 4, with 22 bases in between. The CDR3 is made up of 18 amino acids. Germline V gene data show CDR1 as MNHEY and CDR2 as SVGEGT. DNA for the CDR3: TGTGCCAGCAGTTATAGTGGGTTCGCCTACGCCTCATACAATGAGCAGTTCTTC. Translating it yields CASSYSGFAYASYNEQFF.

Remarks on this clonotype: One junction end does not reproduce the germline sequence, and a read error may be involved. This chain links TRBV6-2 or TRBV6-3 with TRBJ1-5; D may be TRBD1 (5 bases). Germline V gives CDR1 MNHEY, CDR2 SVGEGT. This CDR3 has 17 residues. CDR3 in amino acids: CATRQGAAEYFHQPQHF. The CDR3 DNA reads as TGTGCCACCAGGCAGGGTGCGGCAGAGTATTTTCATCAGCCTCAGCATTTT.

The J gene is TRBJ2-1, the V gene TRBV4-1, with 8 nucleotides matching TRBD1. The CDR3 spans 14 residues. CDR1 is MGHRA, CDR2 YSYEKL, per germline. V was pared by 1 base and J by 12 bases, with 8 bases of the junction left unmatched. The CDR3 sequence: CASSQGQGLVRQFF. The CDR3 DNA reads TGCGCCAGCAGCCAAGGACAGGGGTTGGTTAGGCAGTTCTTC.

The chain links TRBV11-2 to TRBJ2-7; TRBD2 aligns across 8 bases. The J call is uncertain, as TRBJ2-5 better fits the DNA end. Germline V gene lookup returns CDR1 SGHAT and CDR2 FQNNGV. The CDR3 is 15 residues long. The CDR3, as DNA: TGTGCCAGCAGCTCTCATGCGGGGGGCGGGGAGACCCAGTACTTC. This encodes CASSSHAGGGETQYF.

In its sample, this clonotype was seen a few times. The chain uses TRBV20-1 and TRBJ2-5; the match to TRBD2 covers 8 bases. Trimming at V came to 6 bases and at J to 4 bases, leaving 7 bases not matched to a gene. Germline CDR1 is DFQATT and CDR2 is SNEGSKA (reference sequence). This CDR3 spans 13 amino acids. Here the CDR3 DNA reads TGCAGTGCCCTGACTAGCGTTAGAGAGACCCAGTACTTC. Its protein is CSALTSVRETQYF.

The table lists this clonotype with a few counts. The chain recombines TRBV4-3 with TRBJ2-1, with D hard to call. The CDR3 has 16 residues. Germline V gives CDR1 LGHNA, CDR2 YSLEER. V was trimmed by 3 bases and J by 4 bases, leaving 16 bases between them. CDR3 sequence reads: CASSQDRRPKYNEQFF. The DNA for the CDR3 is TGCGCCAGCAGCCAGGATCGACGGCCTAAATACAATGAGCAGTTCTTC.

The rearrangement joins TRBV7-9 to TRBJ2-5; 7 bases align to TRBD2. This CDR3 has 16 residues. CDR1 SEHNR and CDR2 FQNEAQ come from the germline V gene (reference sequence). Germline trimming cut 2 bases from V and 0 bases from J; bases unmatched to any gene: 6. The CDR3 DNA is TGTGCCAGCAGCTTACCTCGACGGGGGGACCAAGAGACCCAGTACTTC. This sequence encodes CASSLPRRGDQETQYF.

The chain couples TRBV7-9 to TRBJ2-4, with a possible D match to TRBD2 (6 bases). Trimming stripped 5 bases from V and 5 bases from J, with 13 bases between. This CDR3 is 14 amino acids long. Germline CDR1 and CDR2: SEHNR and FQNEAQ (reference sequence). The CDR3 nucleotides are TGTGCCAGCAGCCCCTGGGGGGTCGAAAACATTCAGTACTTC. Its translation is CASSPWGVENIQYF.

V and J are TRBV6-1 and TRBJ2-1; 11 bases are a match to TRBD2. The length of the CDR3 is 14 residues. Germline CDR1 reads MNHNS; CDR2 reads SASEGT. V shed 9 bases and J 3 bases; nucleotides not matched to a gene: 4. CDR3 sequence: CASTGLAVYNEQFF. The CDR3 DNA reads as TGTGCCAGTACGGGACTAGCGGTCTACAATGAGCAGTTCTTC.

Details on this clonotype: An end of the junction does not agree with germline; a read error may underlie this. The rearrangement joins TRBV10-3 to TRBJ2-1; D might be TRBD2 (7 bases). This CDR3 has 15 amino acids. Germline V gives CDR1 ENHRY, CDR2 SYGVKD. The CDR3 here is CTISTRGDTGGEQFF. The CDR3 nucleotides read TGCACCATTTCCACTCGGGGGGACACGGGGGGTGAGCAGTTCTTC.

This chain joins TRBV5-1 and TRBJ2-5; D ambiguous. There are 13 residues in the CDR3. Per germline, CDR1 SGHRS and CDR2 YFSETQ. Deletions cut 2 bases from V and 3 bases from J, with 8 bases between. DNA for the CDR3: TGCGCCAGCAGCTTTGCATCGAAAGAGACCCAGTACTTC. This encodes CASSFASKETQYF.

The chain uses TRBV19 and TRBJ1-2; 11 bases are shared with TRBD1. The CDR3 consists of 14 residues. Trimming removed 7 bases from V and 6 bases from J; junction bases left unmatched: 7. From germline, CDR1 is LNHDA and CDR2 SQIVND (reference sequence). The CDR3 nucleotides are TGTGCCAGTATAAGGACAGGGGGCGCGGATGGCTACACCTTC. Amino acid sequence: CASIRTGGADGYTF.